These 6 T cell receptor beta chains were all obtained from the same sample, sequenced in a study of glioma-infiltrating T cells. The iRepertoire nested amplicon-rescue multiplex PCR amplified TCR alpha and beta CDR3s from RNA. TCRdb itself ran the multiplex PCR reads through MiXCR, one entry per CDR3 protein. The table includes about 3,900 distinct CDR3 sequences, 30% to 35% detected once. The sequenced material came from glioma tissue, nonneoplastic brain tissue, or PBMCs (not recorded which). The source is a human donor with low-grade glioma or glioblastoma, undergoing nonglioma brain surgery, or in good health (not recorded which).

This chain connects TRBV12-3 or TRBV12-4 to TRBJ1-2; no reliable D call. This CDR3 has 10 residues. The ends were cut back, 8 bases at V and 5 bases at J, with 6 bases in the middle. As DNA, the CDR3 is TGTGCCAGCGGGTTATATGGCTACACCTTC. Its protein is CASGLYGYTF.

This clonotype was seen repeatedly, ten times or more. The gene calls are TRBV3-1 and TRBJ1-4; D uncertain. CDR3 size: 18 residues. The V end lost 1 base, the J end lost 0 bases, and 15 bases lay between the germline ends. The germline gives CDR1 LGHDT, CDR2 YNNKEL (reference sequence). The CDR3 reads CASSQVPVGIATNEKLFF. Here the CDR3 DNA reads TGTGCCAGCAGCCAAGTTCCCGTCGGAATAGCAACTAATGAAAAACTGTTTTTT.

The sample holds many counts of this clonotype. The rearrangement uses TRBV29-1 and TRBJ1-2; D is unclear. CDR1 and CDR2 (germline): SQVTM, ANQGSEA. With 4 bases removed from V and 8 bases from J, the gap between germline ends came to 17 bases. The CDR3 covers 13 residues. DNA of the CDR3: TGCAGCGTTGGCCCCCTTGGGGTGAGGGGCTACACCTTC. Amino acid sequence: CSVGPLGVRGYTF.

In this sample, this clonotype turned up many times. This sequence joins TRBV4-1 and TRBJ2-3; 9 bases fit TRBD2. CDR1 is MGHRA, CDR2 YSYEKL, per germline. The V gene end was trimmed by 1 base and the J gene end by 6 bases; junction bases not matched to a gene: 5. The CDR3 length is 15 residues. CDR3 nucleotides: TGCGCCAGCAGCCAAGGGCGGGGGGGAACTGATACGCAGTATTTT. Residues: CASSQGRGGTDTQYF.

In its sample, this clonotype ranks as medium-sized. The chain is built from TRBV20-1 and TRBJ1-3, with 9 positions matching TRBD1. The CDR3 runs to 16 residues. CDR1 and CDR2 (germline): DFQATT, SNEGSKA (reference sequence). V was clipped by 1 base and J by 4 bases; unmatched bases: 8. The DNA for the CDR3 is TGCAGTGCTAGAGGGGGCGGGACAGGGTCCGGAAACACCATATATTTT. Encoded protein: CSARGGGTGSGNTIYF.

Ten or more counts support this clonotype. The V call is TRBV28, the J call TRBJ2-7; no clear D gene. Deletions cut 7 bases from V and 6 bases from J, with 10 bases between. The CDR3 covers 11 residues. Germline V gene lookup returns CDR1 MDHEN and CDR2 SYDVKM. As DNA, the CDR3 is TGTGCCAGCACTGCTCTGGGCGAGCAGTACTTC. Its translation: CASTALGEQYF. Looking up the rest from reference TRBV28 and TRBJ2-7 gives the full variable domain: DVKVTQSSRYLVKRTGEKVFLECVQDMDHENMFWYRQDPGLGLRLIYFSYDVKMKEKGDIPEGYSVSREKKERFSLILESASTNQTSMYLCASTALGEQYFGPGTRLTVT.